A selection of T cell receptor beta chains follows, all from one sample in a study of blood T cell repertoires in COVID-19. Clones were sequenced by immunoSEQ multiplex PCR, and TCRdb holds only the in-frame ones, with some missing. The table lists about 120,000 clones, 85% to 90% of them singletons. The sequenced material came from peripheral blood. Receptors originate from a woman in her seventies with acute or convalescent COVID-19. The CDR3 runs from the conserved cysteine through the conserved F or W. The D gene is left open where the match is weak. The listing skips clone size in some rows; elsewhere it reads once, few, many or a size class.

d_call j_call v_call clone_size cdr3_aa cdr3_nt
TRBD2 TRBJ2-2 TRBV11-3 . CASSSSTSGGTGELFF TGTGCCAGCAGCTCCTCGACTAGCGGGGGAACCGGGGAGCTGTTTTTT
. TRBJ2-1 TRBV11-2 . CASSLSLTGEQFF TGTGCCAGCAGCCTCTCGCTTACGGGAGAGCAGTTCTTC
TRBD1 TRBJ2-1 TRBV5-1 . CASSLMTGYNEQFF TGCGCCAGCAGCCTGATGACAGGGTACAATGAGCAGTTCTTC
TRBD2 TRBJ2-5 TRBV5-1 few CASSLAGGQETQYF TGCGCCAGCAGCTTGGCGGGGGGGCAAGAGACCCAGTACTTC
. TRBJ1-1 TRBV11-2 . CVSGDSTEAFF TGTGTCTCCGGTGACTCCACTGAAGCTTTCTTT
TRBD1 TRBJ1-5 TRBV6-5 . CASKDWTGRNQPQHF TGTGCCAGCAAGGACTGGACAGGCCGTAATCAGCCCCAGCATTTT
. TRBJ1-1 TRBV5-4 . CASSQDLGGTEAFF TGTGCCAGCAGCCAGGACTTAGGGGGCACTGAAGCTTTCTTT
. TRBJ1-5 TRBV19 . CASSHSERNQPQHF TGTGCCAGTAGCCATTCCGAGAGGAATCAGCCCCAGCATTTT
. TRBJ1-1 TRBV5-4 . CASSLGASGMNTEAFF TGTGCCAGCAGCTTGGGGGCCTCGGGGATGAACACTGAAGCTTTCTTT
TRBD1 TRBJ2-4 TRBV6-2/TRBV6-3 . CASSSGQGRYIQYF TGTGCCAGCAGCTCAGGACAGGGGAGGTACATTCAGTACTTC
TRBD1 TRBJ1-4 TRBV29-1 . CSVARDRAAEKLFF TGCAGCGTTGCGAGAGACAGGGCGGCCGAAAAACTGTTTTTT
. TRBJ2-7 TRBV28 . CASIPPQGSYEQYF TGTGCCAGCATTCCCCCGCAGGGTTCCTACGAGCAGTACTTC
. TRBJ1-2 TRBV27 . CASRRSAGPTNYGYTF TGTGCCAGCAGACGTTCGGCAGGGCCCACTAACTATGGCTACACCTTC
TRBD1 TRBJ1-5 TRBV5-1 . CASSLGGQDNQPQHF TGCGCCAGCAGCTTGGGGGGACAGGACAATCAGCCCCAGCATTTT
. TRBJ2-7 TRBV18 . CASSPPPGFEQYF TGTGCCAGCTCACCACCCCCCGGTTTCGAGCAGTACTTC
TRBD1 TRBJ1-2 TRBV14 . CASSPGGQGAYFSYTF TGTGCCAGCAGCCCTGGTGGGCAGGGGGCGTATTTTAGCTACACCTTC
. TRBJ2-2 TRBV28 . CASTHGQLNTGELFF TGTGCCAGCACCCATGGACAGCTGAACACCGGGGAGCTGTTTTTT
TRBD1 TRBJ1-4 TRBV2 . CASSDGEGAPREKLFF TGTGCCAGCAGTGACGGAGAGGGGGCGCCTCGCGAAAAACTGTTTTTT
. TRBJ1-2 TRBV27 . CASSLSPRQPYGYTF TGTGCCAGCAGTTTGTCACCCCGACAGCCCTATGGCTACACCTTC
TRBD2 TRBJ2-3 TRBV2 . CASRVLAGGQSTQYF TGTGCCAGCAGGGTTTTAGCGGGGGGACAGAGTACGCAGTATTTT
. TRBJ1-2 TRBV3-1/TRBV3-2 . CASSDLGGDPGGYTF TGTGCCAGCAGCGACTTGGGGGGGGATCCGGGTGGCTACACCTTC
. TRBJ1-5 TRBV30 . CAWSGTASNQPQHF TGTGCCTGGAGTGGGACAGCTAGCAATCAGCCCCAGCATTTT
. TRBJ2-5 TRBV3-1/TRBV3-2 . CASSLIQGRETQYF TGTGCCAGCAGCCTCATACAGGGTAGAGAGACCCAGTACTTC
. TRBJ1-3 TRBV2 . CASSPGTRGNTIYF TGTGCCAGCAGCCCCGGGACTCGGGGAAACACCATATATTTT
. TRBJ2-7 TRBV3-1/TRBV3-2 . CASSQGPAGTPYEQYF TGTGCCAGCAGCCAGGGTCCCGCGGGAACCCCCTACGAGCAGTACTTC
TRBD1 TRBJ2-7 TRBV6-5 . CASRAGTGGYEQYF TGTGCCAGCAGAGCCGGGACAGGGGGCTACGAGCAGTACTTC
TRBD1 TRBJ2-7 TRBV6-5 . CASRDRGLSYEQYF TGTGCCAGCAGAGACAGGGGTCTCTCCTACGAGCAGTACTTC
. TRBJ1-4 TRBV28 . CASSLQTTNEKLFF TGTGCCAGCAGTTTACAGACAACTAATGAAAAACTGTTTTTT
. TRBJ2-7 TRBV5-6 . CASSPWGPGAYEQYF TGTGCCAGCAGTCCGTGGGGTCCGGGAGCCTACGAGCAGTACTTC
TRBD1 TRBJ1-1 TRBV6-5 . CASRTRGAEAFF TGTGCCAGCAGGACCAGGGGGGCTGAAGCTTTCTTT
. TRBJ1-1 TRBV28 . CASSPPGPNTEAFF TGTGCCAGCAGCCCCCCAGGCCCGAACACTGAAGCTTTCTTT
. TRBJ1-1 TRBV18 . CASSLTATGAFF TGTGCCAGCTCACTAACCGCGACCGGGGCTTTCTTT
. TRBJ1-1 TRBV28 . CASSLGQGRAFF TGTGCCAGCAGTTTAGGGCAGGGTAGAGCTTTCTTT
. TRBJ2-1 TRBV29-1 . CSVEGSLGTSYNEQFF TGCAGCGTTGAGGGTAGCCTTGGGACATCTTACAATGAGCAGTTCTTC
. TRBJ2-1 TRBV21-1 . CASSTRDYRTYNEQFF TGTGCCAGCAGCACTCGGGACTACCGCACCTACAATGAGCAGTTCTTC
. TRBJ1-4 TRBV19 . CASSPEMRQEKLFF TGTGCCAGTAGTCCTGAGATGAGGCAGGAAAAACTGTTTTTT
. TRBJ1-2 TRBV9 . CASTPQNYGYTF TGTGCCAGCACCCCGCAGAACTATGGCTACACCTTC
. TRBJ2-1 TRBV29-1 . CSVSESYNEQFF TGCAGCGTCAGCGAATCCTACAATGAGCAGTTCTTC
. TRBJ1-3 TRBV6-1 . CASSEGVGSGNTIYF TGTGCCAGCAGTGAAGGAGTCGGCTCTGGAAACACCATATATTTT
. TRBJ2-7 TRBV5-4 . CASSYETAYEQYF TGTGCCAGCAGCTACGAGACAGCCTACGAGCAGTACTTC
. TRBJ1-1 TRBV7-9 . CASTQGNTEAFF TGTGCCAGCACCCAGGGGAACACTGAAGCTTTCTTT
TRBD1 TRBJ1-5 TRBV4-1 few CASSQEVLQGNNQPQHF TGCGCCAGCAGCCAAGAGGTTTTACAGGGGAACAATCAGCCCCAGCATTTT
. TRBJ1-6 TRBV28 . CAIDTGTNNSPLHF TGTGCCATCGATACAGGGACAAACAATTCACCCCTCCACTTT
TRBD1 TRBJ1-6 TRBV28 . CASSPPGQGYSPLHF TGTGCCAGCAGCCCACCTGGACAGGGTTATTCACCCCTCCACTTT
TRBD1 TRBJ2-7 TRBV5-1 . CASSWQGQGNNEQYF TGCGCCAGCAGCTGGCAGGGACAGGGGAACAACGAGCAGTACTTC